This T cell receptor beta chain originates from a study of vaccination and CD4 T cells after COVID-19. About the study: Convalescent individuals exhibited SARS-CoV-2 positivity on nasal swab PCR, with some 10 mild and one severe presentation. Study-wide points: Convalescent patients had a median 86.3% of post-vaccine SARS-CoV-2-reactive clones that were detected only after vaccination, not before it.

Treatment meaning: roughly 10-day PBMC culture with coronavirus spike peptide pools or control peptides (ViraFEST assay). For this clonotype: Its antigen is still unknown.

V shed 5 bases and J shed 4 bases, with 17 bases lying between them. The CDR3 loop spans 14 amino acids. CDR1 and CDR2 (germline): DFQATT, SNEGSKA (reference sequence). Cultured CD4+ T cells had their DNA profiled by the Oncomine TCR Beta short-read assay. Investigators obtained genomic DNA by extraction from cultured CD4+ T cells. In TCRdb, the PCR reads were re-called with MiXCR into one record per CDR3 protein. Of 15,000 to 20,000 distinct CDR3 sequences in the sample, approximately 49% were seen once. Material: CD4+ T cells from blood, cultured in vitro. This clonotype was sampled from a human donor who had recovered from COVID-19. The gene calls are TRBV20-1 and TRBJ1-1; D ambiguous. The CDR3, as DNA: TGCAGTGCTCCCTTCCAACCGGGAAGCACTGAAGCTTTCTTT. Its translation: CSAPFQPGSTEAFF.